The rows below give T cell receptor beta chains drawn from one sample of a study of cytomegalovirus exposure and HLA in healthy donors. The repertoire was sequenced with immunoSEQ multiplex PCR; TCRdb's copy has only in-frame clones and lacks some. The table for this sample gives 85,000 to 90,000 clones. Sequencing was carried out using PBMCs. These receptors all stem from a man between 45 and 60 years old in good health and CMV-seropositive. The CDR3 runs from the conserved cysteine through the conserved F or W. D genes are given only for firm matches.

V gene: TRBV27
D gene: TRBD2
J gene: TRBJ2-1
CDR3 protein: CASTGASGLNEQFF
CDR3 DNA: TGTGCCAGCACAGGGGCTAGCGGGCTCAATGAGCAGTTCTTC

V gene: TRBV5-4
D gene: TRBD1
J gene: TRBJ2-3
CDR3 protein: CASSFDRGDTQYF
CDR3 DNA: TGTGCCAGCAGCTTCGACAGGGGAGATACGCAGTATTTT

V gene: TRBV14
D gene: TRBD2
J gene: TRBJ2-7
CDR3 protein: CASSRSGVPYEQYF
CDR3 DNA: TGTGCCAGCAGCCGTAGCGGGGTACCCTACGAGCAGTACTTC

V gene: TRBV7-9
D gene: NA
J gene: TRBJ1-1
CDR3 protein: CASSSHPGNTEAFF
CDR3 DNA: TGTGCCAGCAGCTCCCACCCGGGGAACACTGAAGCTTTCTTT

V gene: TRBV28
D gene: TRBD2
J gene: TRBJ2-1
CDR3 protein: CASSPTGTSGGTPYNEQFF
CDR3 DNA: TGTGCCAGCAGCCCTACCGGGACTAGCGGGGGAACCCCCTACAATGAGCAGTTCTTC

V gene: TRBV19
D gene: TRBD2
J gene: TRBJ2-1
CDR3 protein: CASSGLAGAVDNEQFF
CDR3 DNA: TGTGCCAGTAGCGGACTAGCGGGAGCAGTTGACAATGAGCAGTTCTTC

V gene: TRBV5-1
D gene: NA
J gene: TRBJ2-1
CDR3 protein: CASSSPSWAGSYNEQFF
CDR3 DNA: TGCGCCAGCAGCTCCCCTTCGTGGGCGGGGTCCTACAATGAGCAGTTCTTC

V gene: TRBV4-3
D gene: NA
J gene: TRBJ2-5
CDR3 protein: CASSLSGETQYF
CDR3 DNA: TGCGCCAGCAGCCTCAGTGGAGAGACCCAGTACTTC

V gene: TRBV9
D gene: TRBD1
J gene: TRBJ1-3
CDR3 protein: CASSLNRGSGNTIYF
CDR3 DNA: TGTGCCAGCAGCTTAAACAGGGGCTCTGGAAACACCATATATTTT

V gene: TRBV7-9
D gene: TRBD2
J gene: TRBJ2-1
CDR3 protein: CASSISGRSYNEQFF
CDR3 DNA: TGTGCCAGCAGCATTAGCGGGAGATCCTACAATGAGCAGTTCTTC

V gene: TRBV2
D gene: NA
J gene: TRBJ1-2
CDR3 protein: CASAEGPYGYTF
CDR3 DNA: TGTGCCAGCGCGGAGGGCCCCTATGGCTACACCTTC

V gene: TRBV6-4
D gene: TRBD2
J gene: TRBJ2-1
CDR3 protein: CASSESSGSYNEQFF
CDR3 DNA: TGTGCCAGCAGTGAGAGTAGCGGGAGTTACAATGAGCAGTTCTTC

V gene: TRBV7-7
D gene: TRBD2
J gene: TRBJ2-5
CDR3 protein: CASSPGLAGRETQYF
CDR3 DNA: TGTGCTAGCAGCCCGGGACTAGCGGGAAGGGAGACCCAGTACTTC

V gene: TRBV7-2
D gene: NA
J gene: TRBJ2-5
CDR3 protein: CASSQRQTQYF
CDR3 DNA: TGTGCCAGCTCCCAGAGGCAGACCCAGTACTTC

V gene: TRBV12-5
D gene: TRBD2
J gene: TRBJ2-1
CDR3 protein: CASGLRLAGLSSYNEQFF
CDR3 DNA: TGTGCTAGTGGTTTAAGACTAGCGGGCTTAAGCTCCTACAATGAGCAGTTCTTC

V gene: TRBV18
D gene: NA
J gene: TRBJ1-4
CDR3 protein: CASSPIATNEKLFF
CDR3 DNA: TGTGCCAGCTCACCGATAGCAACTAATGAAAAACTGTTTTTT

V gene: TRBV9
D gene: TRBD2
J gene: TRBJ2-1
CDR3 protein: CASSSSGSRYNEQFF
CDR3 DNA: TGTGCCAGCAGCTCCAGCGGGAGCCGGTACAATGAGCAGTTCTTC

V gene: TRBV11-3
D gene: NA
J gene: TRBJ2-3
CDR3 protein: CASSLDADTQYF
CDR3 DNA: TGTGCCAGCAGCTTAGACGCAGATACGCAGTATTTT

V gene: TRBV29-1
D gene: TRBD1
J gene: TRBJ1-1
CDR3 protein: CSGDRGTEAFF
CDR3 DNA: TGCAGCGGTGACAGGGGGACTGAAGCTTTCTTT

V gene: TRBV5-1
D gene: NA
J gene: TRBJ1-1
CDR3 protein: CASSNDRNTEAFF
CDR3 DNA: TGCGCCAGCAGCAATGACAGGAACACTGAAGCTTTCTTT

V gene: TRBV28
D gene: NA
J gene: TRBJ2-7
CDR3 protein: CASSLALAAYEQYF
CDR3 DNA: TGTGCCAGCAGTTTAGCACTAGCTGCCTACGAGCAGTACTTC

V gene: TRBV19
D gene: NA
J gene: TRBJ1-3
CDR3 protein: CASSISGAGNTIYF
CDR3 DNA: TGTGCCAGTAGTATATCCGGGGCTGGAAACACCATATATTTT

V gene: TRBV5-4
D gene: TRBD1
J gene: TRBJ2-3
CDR3 protein: CASSSDRDHTDTQYF
CDR3 DNA: TGTGCCAGCAGTTCGGACAGGGACCACACAGATACGCAGTATTTT

V gene: TRBV7-6
D gene: TRBD1
J gene: TRBJ1-5
CDR3 protein: CASSWDRDQPQHF
CDR3 DNA: TGTGCCAGCAGTTGGGACAGGGACCAGCCCCAGCATTTT

V gene: TRBV28
D gene: NA
J gene: TRBJ1-1
CDR3 protein: CASMLDRPVTEAFF
CDR3 DNA: TGTGCCAGCATGTTAGACAGGCCCGTTACTGAAGCTTTCTTT

V gene: TRBV4-1
D gene: TRBD2
J gene: TRBJ2-2
CDR3 protein: CASSQGLREITGELFF
CDR3 DNA: TGCGCCAGCAGCCAAGGACTGCGGGAGATAACCGGGGAGCTGTTTTTT

V gene: TRBV30
D gene: TRBD1
J gene: TRBJ2-5
CDR3 protein: CAWSALTGYYF
CDR3 DNA: TGTGCCTGGAGCGCCCTGACAGGGTATTACTTC

V gene: TRBV10-3
D gene: NA
J gene: TRBJ1-3
CDR3 protein: CAISDFSPSGNTIYF
CDR3 DNA: TGTGCCATCAGTGACTTCTCCCCCTCTGGAAACACCATATATTTT

V gene: TRBV28
D gene: NA
J gene: TRBJ1-3
CDR3 protein: CASKGGRGTIYF
CDR3 DNA: TGTGCCAGCAAGGGGGGGCGCGGCACCATATATTTT

V gene: TRBV5-1
D gene: NA
J gene: TRBJ1-2
CDR3 protein: CASSFSGGNYGYTF
CDR3 DNA: TGCGCCAGCAGCTTTTCGGGGGGGAACTATGGCTACACCTTC

V gene: TRBV18
D gene: TRBD2
J gene: TRBJ2-1
CDR3 protein: CASSRTSGWDEQFF
CDR3 DNA: TGTGCCAGCTCACGGACTAGCGGGTGGGATGAGCAGTTCTTC

V gene: TRBV5-4
D gene: TRBD2
J gene: TRBJ2-5
CDR3 protein: CASSLMTSSETQYF
CDR3 DNA: TGTGCCAGCAGCTTGATGACTAGCAGCGAGACCCAGTACTTC

V gene: TRBV29-1
D gene: NA
J gene: TRBJ1-5
CDR3 protein: CSVGLTDSNQPQHF
CDR3 DNA: TGCAGCGTTGGTTTGACAGATAGCAATCAGCCCCAGCATTTT

V gene: TRBV4-1
D gene: NA
J gene: TRBJ1-2
CDR3 protein: CASSQARGYGYTF
CDR3 DNA: TGCGCCAGCAGCCAAGCTAGGGGCTATGGCTACACCTTC

V gene: TRBV5-1
D gene: TRBD1
J gene: TRBJ2-5
CDR3 protein: CASSLAGTGQETQYF
CDR3 DNA: TGCGCCAGCAGCTTGGCCGGGACAGGACAAGAGACCCAGTACTTC

V gene: TRBV9
D gene: TRBD2
J gene: TRBJ2-1
CDR3 protein: CASSPLTSGRRNEQFF
CDR3 DNA: TGTGCCAGCAGCCCCTTGACTAGCGGGAGGAGGAATGAGCAGTTCTTC

V gene: TRBV28
D gene: NA
J gene: TRBJ1-5
CDR3 protein: CASSSDSFNQPQHF
CDR3 DNA: TGTGCCAGCAGCTCGGACAGTTTTAATCAGCCCCAGCATTTT

V gene: TRBV27
D gene: NA
J gene: TRBJ2-2
CDR3 protein: CASSLKPTGELFF
CDR3 DNA: TGTGCCAGCAGTTTAAAGCCCACCGGGGAGCTGTTTTTT

V gene: TRBV5-1
D gene: NA
J gene: TRBJ2-1
CDR3 protein: CASMDGTLGGEQFF
CDR3 DNA: TGCGCCAGCATGGATGGTACCCTGGGGGGTGAGCAGTTCTTC

V gene: TRBV2
D gene: TRBD1
J gene: TRBJ1-4
CDR3 protein: CASSPLQGAKPEKLFF
CDR3 DNA: TGTGCCAGCAGTCCACTACAGGGGGCGAAGCCTGAAAAACTGTTTTTT

V gene: TRBV5-1
D gene: TRBD1
J gene: TRBJ2-2
CDR3 protein: CASRPTGGNAGELFF
CDR3 DNA: TGCGCCAGCAGACCGACAGGGGGAAATGCCGGGGAGCTGTTTTTT

V gene: TRBV19
D gene: TRBD1
J gene: TRBJ1-4
CDR3 protein: CASSISGQGSLGGEKLFF
CDR3 DNA: TGTGCCAGTAGTATATCGGGACAGGGGTCGTTGGGTGGTGAAAAACTGTTTTTT

V gene: TRBV5-6
D gene: NA
J gene: TRBJ2-3
CDR3 protein: CASSLDPYPSTDTQYF
CDR3 DNA: TGTGCCAGCAGCTTGGATCCCTACCCCAGCACAGATACGCAGTATTTT

V gene: TRBV7-9
D gene: TRBD2
J gene: TRBJ2-3
CDR3 protein: CASSPTPLAGGPDTQYF
CDR3 DNA: TGTGCCAGCAGCCCAACCCCACTAGCGGGAGGGCCAGATACGCAGTATTTT

V gene: TRBV5-6
D gene: NA
J gene: TRBJ1-2
CDR3 protein: CASSLGQVSHGYTF
CDR3 DNA: TGTGCCAGCAGCTTGGGACAGGTTTCGCATGGCTACACCTTC

V gene: TRBV28
D gene: NA
J gene: TRBJ1-2
CDR3 protein: CASIENYGYTF
CDR3 DNA: TGTGCCAGCATCGAGAACTATGGCTACACCTTC

V gene: TRBV28
D gene: TRBD1
J gene: TRBJ1-6
CDR3 protein: CASSYLGQGAAPLHF
CDR3 DNA: TGTGCCAGCAGCTACCTCGGACAGGGGGCGGCACCCCTCCACTTT

V gene: TRBV25-1
D gene: TRBD1
J gene: TRBJ2-5
CDR3 protein: CANSEGAGGPETQYF
CDR3 DNA: TGTGCCAACAGTGAAGGGGCAGGGGGCCCTGAGACCCAGTACTTC

V gene: TRBV19
D gene: TRBD2
J gene: TRBJ2-2
CDR3 protein: CASSLLGGTNTGELFF
CDR3 DNA: TGTGCCAGTAGTCTTTTGGGAGGGACGAACACCGGGGAGCTGTTTTTT

V gene: TRBV5-5
D gene: NA
J gene: TRBJ1-2
CDR3 protein: CASNLWSARIREGF
CDR3 DNA: TGTGCCAGCAACTTGTGGTCAGCACGGATACGGGAGGGCTTC

V gene: TRBV28
D gene: NA
J gene: TRBJ2-1
CDR3 protein: CASSSTSHTFHEQFF
CDR3 DNA: TGTGCCAGCAGCTCAACTAGCCATACATTTCATGAGCAGTTCTTC

V gene: TRBV2
D gene: TRBD1
J gene: TRBJ1-4
CDR3 protein: CASSGGGEKLFF
CDR3 DNA: TGTGCCAGCTCAGGGGGCGGTGAAAAACTGTTTTTT

V gene: TRBV7-8
D gene: NA
J gene: TRBJ1-2
CDR3 protein: CASSEVHPSDYGYTF
CDR3 DNA: TGTGCCAGCAGCGAGGTACACCCCTCGGACTATGGCTACACCTTC